The entry that follows covers one T cell receptor (beta chain) sequence. Its target antigen remains unknown. No quality values exist for individual bases; no much larger clone is one base distant. Measured from the cysteine to the phenylalanine, the CDR3 is 17 residues long. Only the CDR3 region is kept as DNA, spanning 51 bases read in frame from base 1. After removal of 0 bases from V and 1 base from J, the junction retains 9 bases not matched to a gene. As encoded in the germline V gene, CDR1 is SGDLS while CDR2 is YYNGEE. This entry is derived from a study of tumor-infiltrating lymphocytes in localized non-small cell lung cancer listed by TCRdb under 2021. General notes on the study: The cohort covered several histologies, both smokers and never-smokers, and patients whose samples were collected after neoadjuvant chemotherapy. For under 65 patients, immunoSEQ T-cell fraction was compared between paired tumor and uninvolved lung. In total, the ICON cohort consisted of approximately 140 surgical patients with localized non-small cell lung cancer who had their tumors resected. The same patients underwent several integrated assays, with TCR sequencing performed together with flow cytometry, multiplex immunofluorescence, RNA-seq, exome sequencing and proteomics. Resected tumor tissue and uninvolved lung tissue described as non-adjacent to the tumor were contributed by each patient, with both tissues obtained from the same patient. Points the paper makes about the study in general: Because different assays used different pieces of the same tissue, intratumor heterogeneity could not be separated from technical variation. Since assay coverage differed from patient to patient depending on how much tissue was available, TCR sequencing was done for only a subset of the cohort. The TCR-derived T-cell fraction showed no difference between the flow cytometry-defined immunotypes IM1 (good prognosis) and IM2 (poor prognosis). No association of tumor T-cell fraction from TCR sequencing with recurrence-free survival was found (p = 0.61). In line with immunofluorescence CD3 counts, TCRbeta sequencing supported higher T cell infiltration in tumors compared with uninvolved lung tissue.

ICON enrollment began in early 2016, and the last patient was enrolled in late 2018. Fresh tumor and matched uninvolved tissue for in-depth immune analyses, including TCR sequencing, were collected from a subcohort of about 77 patients. DNA for TCR sequencing was isolated from bulk tissue, and no cell sorting was done. The immunoSEQ assay used for TCR sequencing gave the T-cell fraction in both tumor and uninvolved lung tissue. The study's processing was this. For survival analysis, patients were split into high (upper tertile) and low (lower two tertiles) T-cell fraction groups and compared by log-rank test. A signed-rank test was used to test paired tumor versus uninvolved lung differences in T-cell fraction. The source is immuneACCESS, and TCRdb retained only in-frame sequences with V and J called. Part of the clones is not carried over; for the studies checked, unresolved V genes explain less than half of this, and the remainder is unexplained. V, J and clone size were drawn from that table, and D and trimming were deduced from the DNA. This sample gives tens of thousands of clones in total; just under 70% of them show up just once. Jointly, the top ten make up about 15% of the sample.

Sequencing used lung tumor tissue. The clonotype was recovered from a human donor with non-small cell lung cancer. Recombination connected TRBV9 to TRBJ2-5, with 7 bases aligning to TRBD2. The sequenced DNA is TGTGCCAGCAGCGTAGCTGGGGGTGGGAGGGGCCAAGAGACCCAGTACTTC. This yields the protein CASSVAGGGRGQETQYF.